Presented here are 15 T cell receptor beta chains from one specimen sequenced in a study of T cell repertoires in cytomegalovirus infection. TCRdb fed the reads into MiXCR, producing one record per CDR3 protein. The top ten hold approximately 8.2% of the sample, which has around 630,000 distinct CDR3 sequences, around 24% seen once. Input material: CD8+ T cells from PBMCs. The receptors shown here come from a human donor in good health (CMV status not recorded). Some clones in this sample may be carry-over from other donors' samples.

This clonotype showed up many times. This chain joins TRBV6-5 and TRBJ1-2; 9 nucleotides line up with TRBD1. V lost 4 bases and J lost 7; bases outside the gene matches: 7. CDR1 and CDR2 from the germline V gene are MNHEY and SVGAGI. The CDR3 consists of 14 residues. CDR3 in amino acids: CASSSDRGASGYTF. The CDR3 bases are TGTGCCAGCAGTTCGGACAGGGGAGCCTCTGGCTACACCTTC.

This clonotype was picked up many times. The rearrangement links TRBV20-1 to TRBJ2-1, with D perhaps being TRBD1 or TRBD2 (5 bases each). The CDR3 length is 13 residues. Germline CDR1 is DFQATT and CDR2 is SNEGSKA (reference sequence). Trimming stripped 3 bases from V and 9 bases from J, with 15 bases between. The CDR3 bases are TGCAGTGCTAGGGGCGACCGGGACCTTGAGCAGTTCTTC. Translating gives CSARGDRDLEQFF.

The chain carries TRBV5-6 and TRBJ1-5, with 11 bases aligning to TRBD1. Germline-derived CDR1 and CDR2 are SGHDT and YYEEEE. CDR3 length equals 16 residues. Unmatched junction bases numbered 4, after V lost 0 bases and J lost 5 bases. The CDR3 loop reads CASSLEGQGVYQPQHF. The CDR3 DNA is TGTGCCAGCAGCTTGGAGGGACAGGGGGTTTATCAGCCCCAGCATTTT. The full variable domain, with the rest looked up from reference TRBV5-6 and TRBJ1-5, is DAGVTQSPTHLIKTRGQQVTLRCSPKSGHDTVSWYQQALGQGPQFIFQYYEEEERQRGNFPDRFSGHQFPNYSSELNVNALLLGDSALYLCASSLEGQGVYQPQHFGDGTRLSIL.

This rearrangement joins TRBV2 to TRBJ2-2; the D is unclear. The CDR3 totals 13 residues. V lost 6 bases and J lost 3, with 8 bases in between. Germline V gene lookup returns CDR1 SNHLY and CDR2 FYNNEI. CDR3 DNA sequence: TGTGCCAGCAGGACATGGGACACCGGGGAGCTGTTTTTT. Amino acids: CASRTWDTGELFF.

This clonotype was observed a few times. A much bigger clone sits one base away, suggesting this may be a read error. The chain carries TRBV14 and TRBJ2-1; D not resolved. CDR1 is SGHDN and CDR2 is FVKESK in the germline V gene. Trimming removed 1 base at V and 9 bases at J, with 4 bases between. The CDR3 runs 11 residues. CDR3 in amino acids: CASSQGVEQFF. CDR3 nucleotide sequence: TGTGCCAGCAGCCAAGGGGTTGAGCAGTTCTTC. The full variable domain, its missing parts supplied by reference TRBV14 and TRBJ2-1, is EAGVTQFPSHSVIEKGQTVTLRCDPISGHDNLYWYRRVMGKEIKFLLHFVKESKQDESGMPNNRFLAERTGGTYSTLKVQPAELEDSGVYFCASSQGVEQFFGPGTRLTVL.

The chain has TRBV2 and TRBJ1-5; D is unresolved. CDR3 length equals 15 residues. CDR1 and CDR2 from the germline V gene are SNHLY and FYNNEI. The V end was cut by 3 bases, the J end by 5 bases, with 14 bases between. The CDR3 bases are TGTGCCAGCAGTGAGTTTATCGGCACTGATCAGCCCCAGCATTTT. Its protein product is CASSEFIGTDQPQHF.

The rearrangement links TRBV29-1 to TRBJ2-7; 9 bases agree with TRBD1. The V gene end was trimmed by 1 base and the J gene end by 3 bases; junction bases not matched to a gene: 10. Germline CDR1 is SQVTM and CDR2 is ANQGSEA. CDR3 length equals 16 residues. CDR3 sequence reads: CSVEGQPGQGDYEQYF. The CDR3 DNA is TGCAGCGTTGAAGGTCAACCGGGACAGGGCGACTACGAGCAGTACTTC.

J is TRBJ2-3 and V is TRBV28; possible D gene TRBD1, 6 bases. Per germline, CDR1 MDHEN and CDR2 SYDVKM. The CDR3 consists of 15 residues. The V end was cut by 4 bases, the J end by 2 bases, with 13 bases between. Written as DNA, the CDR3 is TGTGCCAGCAGTTCAGGGGTGTATAACACAGATACGCAGTATTTT. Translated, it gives CASSSGVYNTDTQYF.

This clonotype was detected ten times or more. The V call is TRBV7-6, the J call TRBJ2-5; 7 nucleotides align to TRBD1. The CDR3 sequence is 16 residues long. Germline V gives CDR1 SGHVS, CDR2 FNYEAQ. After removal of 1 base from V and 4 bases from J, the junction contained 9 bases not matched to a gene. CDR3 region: CASSLEGGQARETQYF. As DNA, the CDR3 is TGTGCCAGCAGCTTAGAAGGCGGACAGGCCCGAGAGACCCAGTACTTC.

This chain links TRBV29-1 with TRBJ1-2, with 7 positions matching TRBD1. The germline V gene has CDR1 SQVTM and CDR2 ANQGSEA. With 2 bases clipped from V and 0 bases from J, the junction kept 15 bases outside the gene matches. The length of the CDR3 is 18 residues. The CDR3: CSVEPLEVGDRPNYGYTF. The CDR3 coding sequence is TGCAGCGTTGAACCTCTGGAGGTCGGGGACAGACCTAACTATGGCTACACCTTC.

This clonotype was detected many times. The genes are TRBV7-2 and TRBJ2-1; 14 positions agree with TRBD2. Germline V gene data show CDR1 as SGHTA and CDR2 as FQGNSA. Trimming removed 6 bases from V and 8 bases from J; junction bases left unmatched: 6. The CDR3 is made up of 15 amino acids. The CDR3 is CASRDGLAGGDEQFF. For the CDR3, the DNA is TGTGCCAGCAGGGATGGACTAGCGGGGGGCGATGAGCAGTTCTTC. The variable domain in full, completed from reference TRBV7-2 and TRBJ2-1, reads GAGVSQSPSNKVTEKGKDVELRCDPISGHTALYWYRQSLGQGLEFLIYFQGNSAPDKSGLPSDRFSAERTGGSVSTLTIQRTQQEDSAVYLCASRDGLAGGDEQFFGPGTRLTVL.

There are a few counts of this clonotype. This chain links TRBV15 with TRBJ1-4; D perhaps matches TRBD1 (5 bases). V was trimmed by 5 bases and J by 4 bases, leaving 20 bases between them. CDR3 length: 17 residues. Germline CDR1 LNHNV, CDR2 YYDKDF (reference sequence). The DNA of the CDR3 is TGTGCCACCAGCGGCCGGGACCTAGGAGGGTATAATGAAAAACTGTTTTTT. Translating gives CATSGRDLGGYNEKLFF.

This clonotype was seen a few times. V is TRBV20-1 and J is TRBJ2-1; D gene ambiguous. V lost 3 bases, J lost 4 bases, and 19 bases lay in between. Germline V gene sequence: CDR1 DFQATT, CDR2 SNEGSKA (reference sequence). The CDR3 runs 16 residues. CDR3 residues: CSASAPFRRSYNEQFF. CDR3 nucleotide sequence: TGCAGTGCTAGTGCCCCGTTCCGCCGTTCGTACAATGAGCAGTTCTTC.

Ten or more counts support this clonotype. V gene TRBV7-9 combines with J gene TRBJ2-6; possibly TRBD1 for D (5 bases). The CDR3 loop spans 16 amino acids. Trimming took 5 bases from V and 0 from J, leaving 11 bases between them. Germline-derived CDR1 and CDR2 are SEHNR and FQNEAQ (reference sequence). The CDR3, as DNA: TGTGCCAGCAGCGCTAGACAGTACTCTGGGGCCAACGTCCTGACTTTC. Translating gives CASSARQYSGANVLTF.

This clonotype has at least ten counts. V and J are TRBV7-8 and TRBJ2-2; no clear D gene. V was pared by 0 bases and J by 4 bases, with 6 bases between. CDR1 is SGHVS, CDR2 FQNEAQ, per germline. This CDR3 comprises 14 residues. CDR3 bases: TGTGCCAGCAGCTTAGCATACAGCACCGGGGAGCTGTTTTTT. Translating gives CASSLAYSTGELFF.